Listed here is a single T cell receptor (beta chain). Deletions cut 1 base from V and 8 bases from J, with 11 bases between. The CDR3 totals 13 residues. Germline values: CDR1 SGHVS, CDR2 FNYEAQ. TCRdb ran MiXCR on the RT-PCR reads and lists one entry per CDR3 protein. Of fewer than 180,000 distinct CDR3 sequences in the sample, about a third were seen once. This record comes from a study of patients and donors after allogeneic stem cell transplantation. The sequencing sample was made of blood, either unsorted or a sorted T cell fraction (not recorded which). V is TRBV7-6 and J is TRBJ1-1; unclear D gene. This clonotype originated in a human donor who was either an allogeneic HSCT recipient or a stem cell or donor lymphocyte infusion donor (not recorded which). It is not recorded whose cells these are; they may come from a transplant donor. CDR3 sequence: CASSLVGGVEAFF. For the CDR3, the DNA is TGTGCCAGCAGCTTAGTGGGTGGGGTGGAAGCTTTCTTT.